These T cell receptor beta chains were read from a single sample in a study of T cell changes during pregnancy in multiple sclerosis. Generated by immunoSEQ multiplex PCR, the TCRdb table keeps only in-frame clones and is missing some. The table has approximately 32,000 clones, 90% seen once. The starting material was peripheral blood, obtained in the third trimester of pregnancy. The receptors here all came from a female donor in good health, enrolled as a control in a pregnancy study. Each CDR3 is given with its conserved first and last residue.

V gene,J gene,CDR3 protein
TRBV2,TRBJ2-7,CASREGLAATYEQYF
TRBV6-5,TRBJ1-2,CASSYLGRQDGYTF
TRBV6-4,TRBJ2-2,CASSTSGGDHTGELFF
TRBV4-3,TRBJ1-2,CASSQDGVGQGSGYTF
TRBV30,TRBJ1-1,CALFPGQGRNTEAFF
TRBV7-2,TRBJ1-1,CASSYNRGPTEAFF
TRBV10-2,TRBJ1-5,CASSEYSRGNQPQHF
TRBV10-2,TRBJ2-5,CASAVTSGRAGGGETQYF
TRBV9,TRBJ1-3,CASSVAGSGNTIYF
TRBV5-8,TRBJ1-1,CASSFPQNTEAFF
TRBV6-1,TRBJ1-6,CASGGGSSYNSPLHF
TRBV4-3,TRBJ1-3,CASSQDQGGGNTIYF
TRBV5-4,TRBJ1-2,CASSLGQTYGYTF
TRBV28,TRBJ2-1,CASSSLGLAEDNEQFF
TRBV5-1,TRBJ1-6,CASSSGNSNSPLHF
TRBV4-3,TRBJ2-3,CASSPGTVSTDTQYF
TRBV6-4,TRBJ2-2,CASSDSSGGTGELFF
TRBV7-3,TRBJ2-1,CASSPARTYNEQFF
TRBV9,TRBJ1-1,CASSVKAGNTEAFF
TRBV6-1,TRBJ2-5,CASSESIRGQETQYF
TRBV7-2,TRBJ2-5,CASSSRRGNQETQYF
TRBV2,TRBJ2-7,CASKHTGLAGSYEQYF
TRBV29-1,TRBJ2-1,CSSYLGGEQFF
TRBV7-2,TRBJ2-1,CASSPIQRQGPYNEQFF
TRBV4-3,TRBJ2-3,CASSLEAGGETDTQYF
TRBV6-1,TRBJ2-5,CASSEAVLAGGETQYF
TRBV30,TRBJ1-5,CAWSSGENQPQHF
TRBV6-1,TRBJ2-6,CASSEALGDGANVLTF
TRBV27,TRBJ2-5,CASSPQRGWRETQYF
TRBV6-1,TRBJ2-5,CASSEALRVAGGAETQYF
TRBV5-6,TRBJ2-3,CASSAQLAGGRDTQYF
TRBV15,TRBJ2-3,CATSRDRGGTDTQYF
TRBV5-6,TRBJ2-7,CASSYPGTVGVNSYEQYF
TRBV11-2,TRBJ2-1,CASSPGTGGSGQFF
TRBV5-6,TRBJ2-7,CASSAGLALAYEQYF
TRBV4-1,TRBJ2-2,CASSQDPRGFAGPNTGELFF
TRBV28,TRBJ2-3,CASLKGAGGPRGDTQYF
TRBV4-3,TRBJ2-2,CASSQGLTGRELFF
TRBV21-1,TRBJ1-4,CASSDERGQGTDNEKLFF
TRBV25-1,TRBJ2-2,CASSAGNTGELFF
TRBV15,TRBJ1-2,CATSLDRGDYGYTF
TRBV7-8,TRBJ1-2,CASSLNRGGGYTF